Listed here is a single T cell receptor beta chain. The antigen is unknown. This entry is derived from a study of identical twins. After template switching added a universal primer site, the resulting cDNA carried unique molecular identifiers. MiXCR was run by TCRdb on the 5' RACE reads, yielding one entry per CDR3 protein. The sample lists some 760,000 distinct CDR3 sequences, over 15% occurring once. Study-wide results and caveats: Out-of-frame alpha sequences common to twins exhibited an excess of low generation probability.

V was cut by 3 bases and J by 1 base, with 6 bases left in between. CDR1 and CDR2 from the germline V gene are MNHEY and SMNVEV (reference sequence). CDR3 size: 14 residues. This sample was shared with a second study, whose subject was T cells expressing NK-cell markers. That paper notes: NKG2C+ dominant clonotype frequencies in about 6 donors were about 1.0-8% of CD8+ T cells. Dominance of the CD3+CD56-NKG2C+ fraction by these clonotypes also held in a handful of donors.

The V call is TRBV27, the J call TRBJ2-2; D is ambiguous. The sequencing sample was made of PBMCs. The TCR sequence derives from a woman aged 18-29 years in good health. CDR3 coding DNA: TGTGCCAGCAGTTTCTTCCAGAACACCGGGGAGCTGTTTTTT. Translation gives CASSFFQNTGELFF.